The following is a T cell receptor (beta chain) sequence with its context. This record belongs to a study of blood T cell repertoires in COVID-19. Clones were sequenced by immunoSEQ multiplex PCR, and TCRdb holds only the in-frame ones, with some missing. The sample contains about 250,000 clones, around 83% of which appear only once. Germline lookup yields CDR1 SEHNR and CDR2 FQNEAQ (reference sequence). V was clipped by 1 base and J by 9 bases; unmatched bases: 1. This CDR3 contains 15 residues. Participants classified as exposed had met a COVID-19 case within 2 weeks before study entry. Input material: PBMCs or T cells enriched from blood (not recorded which). The sequence was obtained from a woman aged 50 to 65 who had been exposed to COVID-19. The rearrangement links TRBV7-9 to TRBJ1-6; 12 nucleotides agree with TRBD1. The CDR3 loop reads CASSLGDRGLSPLHF. The CDR3, as DNA: TGTGCCAGCAGCTTAGGGGACAGGGGGCTTTCACCCCTCCACTTT.